The 20 T cell receptor beta chains below come from one sample, sequenced in a study of blood T cell repertoires in COVID-19. Some clones are missing from TCRdb's copy, which holds only in-frame ones; the method was immunoSEQ multiplex PCR. The table lists about 39,000 clones, around 85% of them singletons. Input material: peripheral blood. These receptors all stem from a man in his sixties with acute or convalescent COVID-19.

The chain couples TRBV19 to TRBJ2-7, with 8 positions matching TRBD2. V dropped 0 bases and J dropped 3; count of bases not matched to a gene: 7. CDR1 and CDR2 (germline): LNHDA, SQIVND (reference sequence). This CDR3 spans 16 amino acids. This CDR3 is CASSIDLSGGIYEQYF. The CDR3 DNA sequence: TGTGCCAGTAGTATAGATCTATCGGGGGGGATCTACGAGCAGTACTTC.

V is TRBV2 and J is TRBJ1-2; D remains unclear. The length of the CDR3 is 12 residues. Trimming removed 8 bases from V and 0 bases from J, with 7 bases in between. CDR1 SNHLY and CDR2 FYNNEI come from the germline V gene. The CDR3 bases are TGTGCCAGCTCTGTAGCTAACTATGGCTACACCTTC. Encoded protein: CASSVANYGYTF.

This clone was seen just once. The chain uses TRBV28 and TRBJ2-1, with 9 bases lining up with TRBD2. The CDR3 loop spans 15 amino acids. The junction had 5 bases not matched to a gene; V was cut back by 6 bases and J by 2 bases. CDR1 MDHEN and CDR2 SYDVKM come from the germline V gene. The CDR3 DNA is TGTGCCAGCAGGGATAGCGGGAGTACCTACAATGAGCAGTTCTTC. Encoded protein: CASRDSGSTYNEQFF. Using reference TRBV28 and TRBJ2-1 for the parts outside the CDR3, the full variable domain is DVKVTQSSRYLVKRTGEKVFLECVQDMDHENMFWYRQDPGLGLRLIYFSYDVKMKEKGDIPEGYSVSREKKERFSLILESASTNQTSMYLCASRDSGSTYNEQFFGPGTRLTVL.

The chain has TRBV5-1 and TRBJ1-1; no firm D call. V lost 0 bases and J lost 6, with 12 bases in between. This CDR3 region has 14 residues. Germline V gene lookup returns CDR1 SGHRS and CDR2 YFSETQ. The CDR3 protein is CASSLAGERAEAFF. The CDR3 DNA sequence: TGCGCCAGCAGCTTGGCCGGAGAGCGGGCTGAAGCTTTCTTT.

This chain uses TRBV6-5 with TRBJ2-4, with 9 bases identical to TRBD2. The germline V gene encodes CDR1 MNHEY and CDR2 SVGAGI. This CDR3 spans 15 amino acids. J gave up 10 bases and V 7 bases, and 14 bases lay outside the gene matches. The CDR3 is CASTRLAEGRGIQYF. DNA for the CDR3: TGTGCCAGCACCCGACTAGCGGAGGGGAGGGGTATTCAGTACTTC.

V and J are TRBV18 and TRBJ2-3; possibly TRBD2 for D (6 bases). Germline V gene sequence: CDR1 KGHSH, CDR2 LQKENI. The CDR3 contains 15 residues. The ends were cut back, 3 bases at V and 4 bases at J, with 14 bases in the middle. The CDR3 DNA sequence: TGTGCCAGCTCACCTAACGGGAGCCCACCAGATACGCAGTATTTT. This codes for CASSPNGSPPDTQYF.

This chain connects TRBV5-1 to TRBJ2-3; D is ambiguous. Germline CDR1 reads SGHRS; CDR2 reads YFSETQ. The V and J ends lost 0 bases and 0 bases respectively, with 5 bases between them. The CDR3 spans 14 residues. CDR3 bases: TGCGCCAGCAGCTTGGTCGGGAGCACAGATACGCAGTATTTT. The encoded protein is CASSLVGSTDTQYF.

The genes are TRBV28 and TRBJ2-2; the D is unclear. Germline V CDR1 and CDR2: MDHEN, SYDVKM. This CDR3 has 14 residues. V gave up 7 bases and J gave up 5 bases, with 14 bases separating them. Here the CDR3 reads CASKSQAMTGELFF. The CDR3 DNA is TGTGCCAGCAAAAGTCAGGCTATGACCGGGGAGCTGTTTTTT.

CDR3 in DNA: TGTGCCAGCAGCGCAGGGATCTCCTCCTACAATGAGCAGTTCTTC. The encoded protein is CASSAGISSYNEQFF. The chain uses TRBV5-4 and TRBJ2-1; D is perhaps TRBD1 (5 bases). V lost 4 bases to trimming and J lost 0 bases, with 11 bases between them. This CDR3 is 15 amino acids long. CDR1 is SGHNT, CDR2 YYREEE, per germline (reference sequence).

The J gene is TRBJ1-4, the V gene TRBV5-1; D is possibly TRBD1 (6 bases). Trimming cost V 3 bases and J 7 bases, with 19 bases left between them. This CDR3 contains 16 residues. In germline, CDR1 is SGHRS, CDR2 YFSETQ. CDR3 protein: CASSWQGTLGGEKLFF. CDR3 DNA: TGCGCCAGCAGCTGGCAGGGGACCCTAGGGGGTGAAAAACTGTTTTTT.

The chain recombines TRBV28 with TRBJ2-7; possibly TRBD1 for D (6 bases). Germline V CDR1 and CDR2: MDHEN, SYDVKM. There are 14 residues in the CDR3. V lost 6 bases to trimming and J lost 5 bases, with 17 bases between them. In nucleotides, the CDR3 is TGTGCCAGCAGAGGAACAGGGAAGGTCCACGAGCAGTACTTC. Translation: CASRGTGKVHEQYF.

The CDR3 DNA reads as TGTGCCAGCAGTACGAAAGGGGCGAACACTGAAGCTTTCTTT. It translates to CASSTKGANTEAFF. The rearrangement links TRBV6-2 or TRBV6-3 to TRBJ1-1; a weak D match, TRBD1 (5 bases). Germline values: CDR1 MNHEY, CDR2 SVGEGT. The CDR3 covers 14 residues. V lost 5 bases and J 1 base, leaving 11 bases between the germline ends.

This chain links TRBV4-3 with TRBJ1-6; TRBD1 agrees at 8 bases. V gave up 4 bases and J gave up 0 bases; unmatched junction bases: 2. The CDR3 length is 16 residues. Germline V CDR1 and CDR2: LGHNA, YSLEER. The CDR3 region has the DNA TGCGCCAGCAGCCCAGGGGGCCGCTCCTATAATTCACCCCTCCACTTT. Protein: CASSPGGRSYNSPLHF.

The chain recombines TRBV5-1 with TRBJ2-3; D is uncertain. This CDR3 is 14 amino acids long. The V end lost 1 base, the J end lost 0 bases, and 6 bases lay between the germline ends. Germline lookup yields CDR1 SGHRS and CDR2 YFSETQ. CDR3 nucleotide sequence: TGCGCCAGCAGCTTGCCCAGGAGCACAGATACGCAGTATTTT. Protein product: CASSLPRSTDTQYF.

V usage is TRBV18 and J usage is TRBJ1-3; 7 bases map to TRBD1. The CDR3 spans 15 residues. Germline lookup yields CDR1 KGHSH and CDR2 LQKENI. J lost 4 bases, V lost 3 bases, and 6 bases had no gene match. The CDR3 nucleotides read TGTGCCAGCTCACCCGAGGGACAGTCGGGAAACACCATATATTTT. Its translation: CASSPEGQSGNTIYF.

The V call is TRBV29-1, the J call TRBJ1-1, with a possible D match to TRBD1 (5 bases). Looked up from germline, CDR1 is SQVTM and CDR2 is ANQGSEA. The CDR3 is 14 residues long. Trimming pared 7 bases from V and 3 bases from J, leaving 18 bases between. CDR3 coding DNA: TGCAGCGCCCGGGACGGGGGGATGTACACTGAAGCTTTCTTT. Protein: CSARDGGMYTEAFF.

This clone was detected once. V is TRBV7-2 and J is TRBJ2-3; D might be TRBD2 (7 bases). Germline assignment: CDR1 SGHTA and CDR2 FQGNSA. The CDR3 consists of 15 residues. V was trimmed by 1 base and J by 6 bases, leaving 14 bases between them. This CDR3 is CASSLVRGAYDTQYF. The CDR3 bases are TGTGCCAGCAGCTTAGTTCGGGGGGCCTATGATACGCAGTATTTT.

This clone was detected only a few times. The chain employs TRBV3-1 (or the pseudogene TRBV3-2) and TRBJ2-7; D perhaps matches TRBD2 (6 bases). In germline, CDR1 is LGHDT, CDR2 YNNKEL (reference sequence). V lost 0 bases and J 9 bases, leaving 9 bases between the germline ends. This CDR3 is built from 12 residues. The CDR3 bases are TGTGCCAGCAGCCAAGACGGGAGAGGGCAGTACTTC. It encodes CASSQDGRGQYF.

The chain has TRBV28 and TRBJ1-6; perhaps TRBD1 as D (5 bases). The germline CDR1 and CDR2 sequences are MDHEN and SYDVKM. Trimming stripped 3 bases from V and 9 bases from J, with 15 bases between. The CDR3 has 15 amino acids. The chain's CDR3 is CASSLFRGEVSPLHF. The CDR3, as DNA: TGTGCCAGCAGTTTGTTTAGGGGCGAGGTTTCACCCCTCCACTTT.

The chain joins TRBV10-2 to TRBJ2-1; the match to TRBD2 covers 7 bases. The V and J ends lost 3 bases and 4 bases, in that order; junction bases with no gene match: 6. CDR3 length equals 15 residues. Per germline, CDR1 WSHSY and CDR2 SAAADI. CDR3 loop: CASSDPWGGYNEQFF. Here the CDR3 DNA reads TGCGCCAGCAGTGACCCATGGGGGGGATACAATGAGCAGTTCTTC.